These 27 T cell receptor beta chains were sequenced from one sample in a study of beta chain features in type 1 diabetes. The investigators reverse transcribed all of the isolated RNA, so they sequenced expressed TCRB transcripts. Sequencing used immunoSEQ multiplex PCR; TCRdb keeps in-frame clones, though not all of them. The repertoire holds around 310,000 clones, around 10% seen once, with more than 0.015% in the top ten. Material for sequencing was naive CD4+ T cells from blood. The receptor set was obtained from a woman in her 30s in good health.

The chain carries TRBV18 and TRBJ2-1; 9 nucleotides align to TRBD2. CDR3 length: 14 amino acids. Germline CDR1 and CDR2: KGHSH and LQKENI. The V and J ends lost 1 base and 5 bases, in that order; junction bases with no gene match: 0. The DNA of the CDR3 is TGTGCCAGCTCACCACAGCGGGAGGACAATGAGCAGTTCTTC. This encodes CASSPQREDNEQFF.

The rearrangement uses TRBV28 and TRBJ2-7; 8 bases are a match to TRBD2. CDR1 and CDR2 (germline): MDHEN, SYDVKM. The CDR3 is 12 amino acids. V was clipped by 10 bases and J by 2 bases; unmatched bases: 4. The CDR3 region is CATKLAAYEQYF. The CDR3 DNA reads TGTGCCACAAAACTAGCGGCCTACGAGCAGTACTTC.

J is TRBJ1-5 and V is TRBV28, with a possible D match to TRBD1 (5 bases). The length of the CDR3 is 14 residues. Germline V gene sequence: CDR1 MDHEN, CDR2 SYDVKM. Trimming stripped 7 bases from V and 7 bases from J, with 17 bases between. The CDR3 loop is CASTPQVVGQPQHF. The CDR3 coding sequence is TGTGCCAGCACGCCACAGGTGGTAGGGCAGCCCCAGCATTTT.

The chain couples TRBV28 to TRBJ2-3; TRBD2 matches at 10 bases. The CDR3 totals 15 residues. J was trimmed by 6 bases and V by 5 bases; bases with no gene match: 8. Germline V gene lookup returns CDR1 MDHEN and CDR2 SYDVKM. The CDR3 protein is CASSRSGRPSDTQYF. The CDR3 DNA follows: TGTGCCAGCAGTCGTAGCGGGAGGCCCTCGGATACGCAGTATTTT.

The J gene is TRBJ2-7, the V gene TRBV7-8, with D maybe TRBD1 (5 bases). The CDR3 totals 14 residues. The germline V and J ends were trimmed by 1 base and 3 bases, with 10 bases remaining between them. Germline V gene data show CDR1 as SGHVS and CDR2 as FQNEAQ. CDR3 sequence reads: CASSLGRQFYEQYF. As DNA, the CDR3 is TGTGCCAGCAGCTTAGGGCGACAGTTCTACGAGCAGTACTTC.

This clone has just a few counts. The chain is built from TRBV30 and TRBJ2-1; 9 nucleotides align to TRBD2. V lost 7 bases, J lost 1 base, and 5 bases stayed unmatched. The CDR3 spans 14 residues. Germline-derived CDR1 and CDR2 are GTSNPN and SVGIG (reference sequence). CDR3 in DNA: TGTGCCTCTGATAGCGGGAGTTCCTACAATGAGCAGTTCTTC. It translates to CASDSGSSYNEQFF.

This clone was recorded a few times. The chain links TRBV5-1 to TRBJ2-7, with D tentatively TRBD2 (7 bases). The CDR3 is 15 amino acids. Germline values: CDR1 SGHRS, CDR2 YFSETQ. The V end was cut by 0 bases, the J end by 6 bases, with 16 bases between. In nucleotides, the CDR3 is TGCGCCAGCAGCTTGGGTGGGGGGGCTCCTCCCGAGCAGTACTTC. This gives the protein CASSLGGGAPPEQYF.

The chain combines TRBV27 with TRBJ2-7, with D hard to call. CDR3 length: 14 amino acids. The germline V gene encodes CDR1 MNHEY and CDR2 SMNVEV (reference sequence). With 2 bases removed from V and 2 bases from J, the gap between germline ends came to 10 bases. This CDR3 reads CASSLMAEAYEQYF. CDR3 in DNA: TGTGCCAGCAGTTTAATGGCAGAGGCCTACGAGCAGTACTTC.

This clone was counted between two and nine times. The chain joins TRBV10-3 to TRBJ2-7; tentative D call: TRBD1 (6 bases). Germline V gene data show CDR1 as ENHRY and CDR2 as SYGVKD. The CDR3 extends over 13 amino acids. The germline V and J ends were trimmed by 7 bases and 5 bases, with 15 bases remaining between them. Here the CDR3 reads CAIKGQMKDEQYF. The CDR3 DNA is TGTGCCATCAAAGGACAGATGAAAGACGAGCAGTACTTC.

This clone was picked up a small number of times. This chain links TRBV5-1 with TRBJ2-2, with unresolved D. CDR3 length equals 12 residues. V was shortened by 4 bases and J by 7 bases, with 8 bases between the two germline ends. Per the germline V gene, CDR1 is SGHRS and CDR2 is YFSETQ. This chain's CDR3 is CASSQSVGELFF. The CDR3 coding sequence is TGCGCCAGCAGCCAATCGGTCGGGGAGCTGTTTTTT. Complete variable domain (other parts from reference TRBV5-1 and TRBJ2-2): KAGVTQTPRYLIKTRGQQVTLSCSPISGHRSVSWYQQTPGQGLQFLFEYFSETQRNKGNFPGRFSGRQFSNSRSEMNVSTLELGDSALYLCASSQSVGELFFGEGSRLTVL.

This clone was seen a handful of times. The chain uses TRBV2 and TRBJ1-5; 7 positions agree with TRBD1. The CDR3 extends over 14 amino acids. J lost 7 bases, V lost 0 bases, and 3 bases had no gene match. Germline V lookup: CDR1 SNHLY, CDR2 FYNNEI. CDR3 sequence (DNA): TGTGCCAGCAGTGAAGCAGGGGGCCTCCAGCCCCAGCATTTT. It yields the protein CASSEAGGLQPQHF.

This clone appeared a few times. The chain has TRBV4-3 and TRBJ1-1, with 8 bases lining up with TRBD1. Germline CDR1 is LGHNA and CDR2 is YSLEER. Losses at the gene ends were 0 bases for V and 3 bases for J; bases not matched to a gene: 6. The CDR3 totals 16 residues. In nucleotides, the CDR3 is TGCGCCAGCAGCCAAGATCCGACAGGGGCTTACACTGAAGCTTTCTTT. Translated: CASSQDPTGAYTEAFF.

This clone has only a few counts. The chain joins TRBV27 to TRBJ2-2; 7 nucleotides line up with TRBD1. Trimming at V came to 6 bases and at J to 5 bases, leaving 3 bases not matched to a gene. The CDR3 sequence is 13 residues long. In germline, CDR1 is MNHEY, CDR2 SMNVEV (reference sequence). The CDR3 spells CASRTGWTGELFF. The CDR3 DNA is TGTGCCAGCAGGACAGGGTGGACCGGGGAGCTGTTTTTT.

The chain recombines TRBV27 with TRBJ2-3, with D perhaps matching TRBD2 (7 bases). CDR3 length: 15 residues. Germline V CDR1 and CDR2: MNHEY, SMNVEV (reference sequence). Trimming took 2 bases from V and 8 from J, leaving 17 bases between them. Here the CDR3 DNA reads TGTGCCAGCAGTTTAGACCCGCGCGGGGGCCCTACGCAGTATTTT. It encodes CASSLDPRGGPTQYF.

The table lists this clone with a few counts. V is TRBV5-1 and J is TRBJ2-5; D may be TRBD2 (6 bases). V was trimmed by 1 base and J by 5 bases, leaving 15 bases between them. This CDR3 is 15 amino acids long. Germline CDR1 SGHRS, CDR2 YFSETQ. CDR3 coding DNA: TGCGCCAGCAGCTTGCGTAGACGGGAGTTGGAGACCCAGTACTTC. This gives the protein CASSLRRRELETQYF.

This clone was seen a few times. The rearrangement links TRBV15 to TRBJ2-3; no definite D call. V dropped 0 bases and J dropped 8 bases, with 6 bases sitting between them. The germline V gene has CDR1 LNHNV and CDR2 YYDKDF (reference sequence). The CDR3 sequence is 12 residues long. CDR3 bases: TGTGCCACCAGCAGAGACTGGAGTACGCAGTATTTT. Protein: CATSRDWSTQYF. Filled out from reference TRBV15 and TRBJ2-3, the complete variable domain reads DAMVIQNPRYQVTQFGKPVTLSCSQTLNHNVMYWYQQKSSQAPKLLFHYYDKDFNNEADTPDNFQSRRPNTSFCFLDIRSPGLGDTAMYLCATSRDWSTQYFGPGTRLTVL.

V usage is TRBV4-1 and J usage is TRBJ2-2; TRBD2 matches 8 bases. Germline V gives CDR1 MGHRA, CDR2 YSYEKL. The CDR3 covers 15 residues. V trimming: 5 bases; J trimming: 6 bases; junction bases outside the gene matches: 8. Here the CDR3 DNA reads TGCGCCAGCAGCACACCGGGACTAGTTCCCGGGGAGCTGTTTTTT. Translating it yields CASSTPGLVPGELFF.

CDR3 residues: CAISPGQQNTEAFF. CDR3 DNA sequence: TGTGCCATCAGCCCGGGACAACAGAACACTGAAGCTTTCTTT. The J gene is TRBJ1-1, the V gene TRBV10-3; tentative D call: TRBD1 (6 bases). The germline V gene has CDR1 ENHRY and CDR2 SYGVKD. V lost 6 bases and J lost 1, with 12 bases in between. The CDR3 contains 14 residues.

This chain connects TRBV29-1 to TRBJ2-7, with 8 bases matching TRBD1. V shed 6 bases, J shed 6 bases, and the junction held 7 bases outside the gene matches. The CDR3 is made up of 12 amino acids. Germline CDR1 reads SQVTM; CDR2 reads ANQGSEA. Here the CDR3 DNA reads TGCAGCGTGCGGACAGGGAGGCTCGAGCAGTACTTC. Its translation: CSVRTGRLEQYF.

Comments on this clone: A read error may produce the germline difference seen at one junction end. This rearrangement joins TRBV7-7 to TRBJ2-2, with a tentative D call TRBD2 (5 bases). Germline CDR1 and CDR2: SSHAT and FNYEAQ (reference sequence). The CDR3 runs to 14 residues. The CDR3 sequence: CASSLSTSTGELFF. CDR3 sequence (DNA): TGTGCTAGCAGCTTATCCACTAGCACCGGGGAGCTGTTTTTT.

CDR3 loop: CASSLDGGRAEAFF. The CDR3 DNA sequence: TGTGCCAGCAGCTTAGATGGGGGCCGCGCTGAAGCTTTCTTT. V gene TRBV11-2 combines with J gene TRBJ1-1; maybe TRBD1 (6 bases). Germline lookup yields CDR1 SGHAT and CDR2 FQNNGV. The CDR3 spans 14 residues. V was pared by 0 bases and J by 6 bases, with 11 bases between.

The chain joins TRBV6-6 to TRBJ1-4; perhaps TRBD1 as D (6 bases). V lost 2 bases and J 7 bases, leaving 11 bases between the germline ends. Looked up from germline, CDR1 is MNHNY and CDR2 is SVGAGI (reference sequence). The CDR3 extends over 14 amino acids. In DNA, the CDR3 is TGTGCCAGCAGTTACGGGGGGGCGGGTGAAAAACTGTTTTTT. Translating it yields CASSYGGAGEKLFF.

As regards this clone: The junction and the germline gene differ at one end; a read error may be behind it. The chain couples TRBV25-1 to TRBJ2-2, with D maybe TRBD2 (6 bases). The germline gives CDR1 MGHDK, CDR2 SYGVNS. The CDR3 has 14 residues. This chain's CDR3 is CASSSGRVPGKLFF. The CDR3 DNA sequence: TGTGCCAGCAGTAGCGGGCGGGTACCCGGGAAGCTGTTTTTT.

This clone has just a few counts. CDR3 protein: CASSQRTGGGTEAFF. For the CDR3, the DNA is TGTGCCAGCAGCCAACGGACAGGGGGCGGCACTGAAGCTTTCTTT. The chain uses TRBV4-2 and TRBJ1-1; 11 positions agree with TRBD1. Germline trimming cut 2 bases from V and 4 bases from J; bases unmatched to any gene: 3. This CDR3 is built from 15 residues. CDR1 is LGHNA, CDR2 YNFKEQ, per germline.

This clone appeared a few times. V usage is TRBV7-2 and J usage is TRBJ1-1, with a tentative D call TRBD1 (5 bases). Germline V gives CDR1 SGHTA, CDR2 FQGNSA. V dropped 2 bases and J dropped 0 bases, with 10 bases sitting between them. The CDR3 spans 15 residues. CDR3 protein: CASSLSGRVNTEAFF. Here the CDR3 DNA reads TGTGCCAGCAGCTTAAGTGGCAGGGTGAACACTGAAGCTTTCTTT. Full variable domain (outside the CDR3, taken from reference TRBV7-2 and TRBJ1-1): GAGVSQSPSNKVTEKGKDVELRCDPISGHTALYWYRQSLGQGLEFLIYFQGNSAPDKSGLPSDRFSAERTGGSVSTLTIQRTQQEDSAVYLCASSLSGRVNTEAFFGQGTRLTVV.

This chain joins TRBV11-1 and TRBJ2-1, with 12 bases matching TRBD2. The CDR3 totals 15 residues. Trimming at V came to 3 bases and at J to 4 bases, leaving 1 base not matched to a gene. Germline V gene data show CDR1 as SGHAT and CDR2 as FQDESV (reference sequence). CDR3 residues: CASSFGLAGYNEQFF. DNA for the CDR3: TGTGCCAGCAGCTTTGGACTAGCGGGGTACAATGAGCAGTTCTTC.

The V call is TRBV29-1, the J call TRBJ2-1, with 14 bases that match TRBD2. Germline CDR1 and CDR2: SQVTM and ANQGSEA. The CDR3 length is 15 residues. J lost 5 bases, V lost 5 bases, and 5 bases had no gene match. The CDR3 coding sequence is TGCAGCGTTAGGGGGACTAGCGGGGGTCACAATGAGCAGTTCTTC. This sequence encodes CSVRGTSGGHNEQFF.